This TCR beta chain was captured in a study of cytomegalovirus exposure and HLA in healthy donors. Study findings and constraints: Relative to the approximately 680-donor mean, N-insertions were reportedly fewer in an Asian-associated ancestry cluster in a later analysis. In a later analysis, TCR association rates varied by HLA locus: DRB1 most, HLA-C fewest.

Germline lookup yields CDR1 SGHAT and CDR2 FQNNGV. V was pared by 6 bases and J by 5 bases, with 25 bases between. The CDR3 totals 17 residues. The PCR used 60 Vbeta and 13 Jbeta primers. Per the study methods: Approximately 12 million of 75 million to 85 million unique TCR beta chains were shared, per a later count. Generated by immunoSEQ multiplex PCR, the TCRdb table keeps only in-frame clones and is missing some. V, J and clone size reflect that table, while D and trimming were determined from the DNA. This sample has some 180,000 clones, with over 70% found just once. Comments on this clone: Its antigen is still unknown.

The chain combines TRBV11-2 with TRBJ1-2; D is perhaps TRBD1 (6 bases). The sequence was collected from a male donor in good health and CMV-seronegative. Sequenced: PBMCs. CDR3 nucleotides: TGTGCCAGCAGTTGGACACACCCGGGGCCAGGGGCATATGGCTACACCTTC. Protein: CASSWTHPGPGAYGYTF.